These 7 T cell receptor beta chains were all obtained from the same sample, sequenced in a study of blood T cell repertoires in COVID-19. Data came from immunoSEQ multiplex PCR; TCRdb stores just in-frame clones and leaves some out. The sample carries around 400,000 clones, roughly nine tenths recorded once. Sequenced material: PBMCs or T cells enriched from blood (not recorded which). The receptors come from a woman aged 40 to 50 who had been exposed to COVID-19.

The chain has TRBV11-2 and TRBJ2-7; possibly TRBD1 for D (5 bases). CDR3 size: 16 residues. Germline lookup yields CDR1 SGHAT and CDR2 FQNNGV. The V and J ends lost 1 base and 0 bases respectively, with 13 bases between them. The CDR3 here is CASSLGRQPSSYEQYF. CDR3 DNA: TGTGCCAGCAGCTTAGGGCGACAGCCTAGCTCCTACGAGCAGTACTTC.

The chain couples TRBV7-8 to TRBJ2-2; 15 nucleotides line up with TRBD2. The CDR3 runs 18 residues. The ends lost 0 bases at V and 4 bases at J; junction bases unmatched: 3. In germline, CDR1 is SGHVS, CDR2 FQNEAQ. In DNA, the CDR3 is TGTGCCAGCAGCTTAGCGGGACTAGCGGGGGGTGGCACCGGGGAGCTGTTTTTT. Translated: CASSLAGLAGGGTGELFF.

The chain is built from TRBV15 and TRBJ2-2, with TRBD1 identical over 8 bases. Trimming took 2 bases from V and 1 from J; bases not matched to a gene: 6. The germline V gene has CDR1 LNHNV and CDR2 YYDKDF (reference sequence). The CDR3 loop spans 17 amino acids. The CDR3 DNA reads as TGTGCCACCAGCAGACTGAGGGGGACAGGGAACACCGGGGAGCTGTTTTTT. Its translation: CATSRLRGTGNTGELFF.

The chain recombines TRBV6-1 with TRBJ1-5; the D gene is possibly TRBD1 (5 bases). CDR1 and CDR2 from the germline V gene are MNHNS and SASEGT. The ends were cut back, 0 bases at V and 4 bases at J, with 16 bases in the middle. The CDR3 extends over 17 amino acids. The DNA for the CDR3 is TGTGCCAGCAGTGAAGCGCTTCGGGCAGGGAGGAATCAGCCCCAGCATTTT. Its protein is CASSEALRAGRNQPQHF.

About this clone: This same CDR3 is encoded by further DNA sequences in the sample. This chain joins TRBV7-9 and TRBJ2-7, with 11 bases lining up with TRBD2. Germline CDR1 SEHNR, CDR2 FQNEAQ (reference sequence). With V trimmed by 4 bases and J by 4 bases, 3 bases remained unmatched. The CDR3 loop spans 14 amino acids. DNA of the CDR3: TGTGCCAGCAGCTCCGGGACTAGCGGTTACGAGCAGTACTTC. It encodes CASSSGTSGYEQYF.

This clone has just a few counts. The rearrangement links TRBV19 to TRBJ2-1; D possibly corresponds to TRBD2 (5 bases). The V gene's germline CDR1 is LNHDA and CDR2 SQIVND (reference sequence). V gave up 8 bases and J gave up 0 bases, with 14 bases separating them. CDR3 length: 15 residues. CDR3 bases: TGTGCCAGTGGGGAGTTGGGCTTCTCCTACAATGAGCAGTTCTTC. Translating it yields CASGELGFSYNEQFF. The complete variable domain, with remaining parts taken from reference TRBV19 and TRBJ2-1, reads DGGITQSPKYLFRKEGQNVTLSCEQNLNHDAMYWYRQDPGQGLRLIYYSQIVNDFQKGDIAEGYSVSREKKESFPLTVTSAQKNPTAFYLCASGELGFSYNEQFFGPGTRLTVL.

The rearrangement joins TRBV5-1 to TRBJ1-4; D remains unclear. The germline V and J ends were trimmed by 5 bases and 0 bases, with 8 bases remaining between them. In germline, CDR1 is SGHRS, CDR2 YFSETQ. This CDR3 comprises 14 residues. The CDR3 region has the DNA TGCGCCAGCAGGGAGGGTGCAACTAATGAAAAACTGTTTTTT. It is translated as CASREGATNEKLFF.